The clone carrying this T cell receptor (beta chain) came up many times. TCR beta CDR3 sequences were amplified from RNA transcripts. The HTBI set primed first-round TCR CDR3 RT-PCR. TCRdb fed the multiplex PCR reads into MiXCR, producing one record per CDR3 protein. The sample comprises 360,000 or so distinct CDR3 sequences, 18% of which are singletons, and around 15% rests with the top ten. The record originates from a study of T cells in Graves' hyperthyroidism and ophthalmopathy. The length of the CDR3 is 18 residues. Germline V CDR1 and CDR2: SGHTA, FQGNSA. Trimming at V came to 0 bases and at J to 3 bases, leaving 8 bases not matched to a gene.

V gene TRBV7-2 combines with J gene TRBJ2-7, with TRBD2 matching over 13 bases. Source material: blood. This clonotype was sampled from a woman between 40 and 55 years old with Graves' ophthalmopathy. In DNA form, the CDR3 reads TGTGCCAGCAGCTTAGCTGGGACTAGCGGGGTTCTAGGCTACGAGCAGTACTTC. This codes for CASSLAGTSGVLGYEQYF.